This T cell receptor (beta chain) appears in the sequencing data of a study of T-cell memory formation after mild COVID-19 (dated by TCRdb to 2020 to 2022). Describing the broader study: TCR sequence clusters from the two donors were largely donor specific. T-cell clones expanding and contracting after mild COVID-19 in two donors were tracked by longitudinal TCRalpha and TCRbeta repertoire sequencing. Two young, previously healthy adult volunteers, one female and one male, were included in the cohort.

Within its sample, this clonotype is medium-sized (0.01 to 0.1%). The clone's antigen remains unknown. Nothing much larger sits one base from this clone, and base qualities are not available. Sequencing relied on an Illumina NovaSeq 6000. TCRalpha and TCRbeta cDNA libraries were constructed by 5'RACE with constant-segment primers, with sample barcodes and unique molecular identifiers being introduced. RNA was extracted from every sample with Trizol reagent. The libraries were amplified in two PCR steps, and the second step added a second sample barcode and Illumina TruSeq adapters. Sequencing of the libraries was done on an Illumina NovaSeq, producing 2 x 150 bp paired-end reads. The source study handled its data this way. Demultiplexing of reads and collapsing into UMI-guided consensus sequences were performed with migec v1.2.7. Using mixcr v2.1.11, the UMI consensuses were aligned to TRA and TRB V and J templates and assembled into clonotypes. Clonotypes were classified as expanded or contracted when called significant by both edgeR and NoisET, with noise models trained on biological replicates. For edgeR calls, the thresholds were a false discovery rate-adjusted p below 0.01 and a log2 fold-change of 1. As an exploratory analysis of dynamics, max-normalized trajectories of the 1000 most abundant clonotypes were examined by PCA with hierarchical clustering. The CD4 or CD8 phenotype of responding clones was assigned using the separately sequenced CD4+ and CD8+ repertoires. TCRdb reworked the public reads: Q25 trimming with fastp, MiXCR clone assembly, productive beta chains retained. Under each unique CDR3 protein, matching rows form one entry showing the most common genes and DNA. The authors' filters were not applied to this entry. This sample lists approximately 35,000 distinct CDR3 sequences; around 20% were detected once. 1.5% to 1.9% of the sample lies in the top ten.

CDR1 SQVTM and CDR2 ANQGSEA are derived from the germline V gene. V loses 3 bases, J loses 6 bases, and the germline ends lie 10 bases apart. The CDR3, cysteine through phenylalanine, is 12 amino acids long. Only the CDR3 DNA is retained, 36 bases long and in frame from the first base. The paper's findings and limits, for the study overall: The detection of some responding clones in pre-infection memory suggests that pre-existing cross-reactive memory T cells joined the SARS-CoV-2 response. Balanced CD4/CD8 phenotypes were observed for clones contracting from day 15 to 85, whereas a bias towards CD4+ was observed for a second wave of clones expanding from day 15 to 37. The second-wave clones that peaked on day 37 were not confirmed to be SARS-CoV-2 specific. The study covered only a couple of mild cases, and larger cohorts including severe cases with pre-infection samples were considered necessary. Contracting CD4+ clones were located mainly in the CM and EM memory subsets, whereas CD8+ clones were found to be enriched in EMRA.

Ficoll-Paque density gradient centrifugation was used to isolate PBMCs. The V gene is TRBV29-1 and the J gene is TRBJ2-3; no D gene is confidently identified. What was sequenced was PBMCs or a T cell subset sorted from them (not recorded which). The clonotype was recovered from an adult who had mild COVID-19 (a few samples of this study predate the infection). The sample titles of this study are shuffled in the database, so cell type and time point are left out. The CDR3 is CSVEALPDTQYF. The sequenced DNA is TGCAGCGTTGAGGCCCTACCGGATACGCAGTATTTT.